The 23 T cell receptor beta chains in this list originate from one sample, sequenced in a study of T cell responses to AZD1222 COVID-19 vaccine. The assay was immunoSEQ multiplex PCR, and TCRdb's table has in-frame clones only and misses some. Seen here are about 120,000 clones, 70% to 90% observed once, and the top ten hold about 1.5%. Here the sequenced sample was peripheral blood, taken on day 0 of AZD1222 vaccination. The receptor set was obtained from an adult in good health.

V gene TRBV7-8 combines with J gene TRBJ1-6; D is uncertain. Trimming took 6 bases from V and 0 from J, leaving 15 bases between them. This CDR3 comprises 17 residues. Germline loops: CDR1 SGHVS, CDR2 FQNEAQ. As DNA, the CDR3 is TGTGCCAGCAGTACTCGGGAGGGTAGCTCCTATAATTCACCCCTCCACTTT. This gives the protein CASSTREGSSYNSPLHF.

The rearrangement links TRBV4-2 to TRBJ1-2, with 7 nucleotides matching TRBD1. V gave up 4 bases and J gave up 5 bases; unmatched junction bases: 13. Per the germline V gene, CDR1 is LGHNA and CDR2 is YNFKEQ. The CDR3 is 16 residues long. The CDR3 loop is CASSPLGDRLFYGYTF. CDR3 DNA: TGTGCCAGCAGCCCCCTGGGGGACAGATTATTTTATGGCTACACCTTC.

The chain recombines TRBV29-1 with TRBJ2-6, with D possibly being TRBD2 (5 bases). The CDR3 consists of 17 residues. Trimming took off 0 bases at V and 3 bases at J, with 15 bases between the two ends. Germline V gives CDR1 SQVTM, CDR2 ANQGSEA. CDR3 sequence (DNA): TGCAGCGTTGAAGACCCGACACGGGGAATTGGGGCCAACGTCCTGACTTTC. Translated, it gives CSVEDPTRGIGANVLTF.

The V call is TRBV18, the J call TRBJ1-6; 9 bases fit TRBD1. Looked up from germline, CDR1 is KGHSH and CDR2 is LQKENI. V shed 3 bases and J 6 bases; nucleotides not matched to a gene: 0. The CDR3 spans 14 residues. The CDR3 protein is CASSPDRGNSPLHF. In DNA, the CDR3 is TGTGCCAGCTCACCGGACAGGGGTAATTCACCCCTCCACTTT.

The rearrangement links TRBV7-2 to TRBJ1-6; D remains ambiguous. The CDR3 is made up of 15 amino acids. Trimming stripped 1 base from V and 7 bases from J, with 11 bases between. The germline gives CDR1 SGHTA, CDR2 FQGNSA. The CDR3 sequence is CASSLGRQLNSPLHF. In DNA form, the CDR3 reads TGTGCCAGCAGCTTAGGACGGCAGTTAAATTCACCCCTCCACTTT.

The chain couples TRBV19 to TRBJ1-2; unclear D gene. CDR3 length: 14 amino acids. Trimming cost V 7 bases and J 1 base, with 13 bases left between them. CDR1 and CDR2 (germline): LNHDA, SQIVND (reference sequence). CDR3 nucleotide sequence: TGTGCCAGTACCGAGGCTCTCATTAACTATGGCTACACCTTC. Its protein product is CASTEALINYGYTF.

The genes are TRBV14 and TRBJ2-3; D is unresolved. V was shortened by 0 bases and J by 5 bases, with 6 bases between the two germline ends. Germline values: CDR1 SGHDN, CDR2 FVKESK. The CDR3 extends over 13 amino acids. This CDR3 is CASSQDLRDTQYF. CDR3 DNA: TGTGCCAGCAGCCAAGACCTAAGAGATACGCAGTATTTT.

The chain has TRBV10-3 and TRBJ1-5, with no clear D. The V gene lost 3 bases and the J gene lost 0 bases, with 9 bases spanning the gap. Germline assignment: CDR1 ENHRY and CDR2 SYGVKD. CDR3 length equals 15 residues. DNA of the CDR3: TGTGCCATCAGTGACCCGGTTTATAGCAATCAGCCCCAGCATTTT. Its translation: CAISDPVYSNQPQHF.

CDR3 bases: TGTGCCAGCAGCTCTCCCCGCACTAGCGGGAGCTCCTACGAGCAGTACTTC. It encodes CASSSPRTSGSSYEQYF. The rearrangement uses TRBV7-6 and TRBJ2-7; TRBD2 agrees at 11 bases. The V and J ends lost 4 bases and 0 bases, in that order; junction bases with no gene match: 8. There are 17 residues in the CDR3. Germline CDR1 and CDR2: SGHVS and FNYEAQ. The full variable domain, in which reference TRBV7-6 and TRBJ2-7 provide the parts outside the CDR3, is GAGVSQSPRYKVTKRGQDVALRCDPISGHVSLYWYRQALGQGPEFLTYFNYEAQQDKSGLPNDRFSAERPEGSISTLTIQRTEQRDSAMYRCASSSPRTSGSSYEQYFGPGTRLTVT.

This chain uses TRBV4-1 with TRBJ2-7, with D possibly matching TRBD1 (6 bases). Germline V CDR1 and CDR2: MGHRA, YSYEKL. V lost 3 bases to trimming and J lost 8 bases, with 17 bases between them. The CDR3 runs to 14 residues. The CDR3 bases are TGCGCCAGCAGCCATCCGGGTGGACAGTATAAGCAGTACTTC. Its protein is CASSHPGGQYKQYF.

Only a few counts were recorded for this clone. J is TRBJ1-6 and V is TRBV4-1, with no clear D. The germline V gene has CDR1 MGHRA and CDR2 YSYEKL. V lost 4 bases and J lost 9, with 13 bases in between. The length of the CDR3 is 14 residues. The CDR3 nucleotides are TGCGCCAGCAGCCGGGCCGAACCTACTTCACCCCTCCACTTT. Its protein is CASSRAEPTSPLHF.

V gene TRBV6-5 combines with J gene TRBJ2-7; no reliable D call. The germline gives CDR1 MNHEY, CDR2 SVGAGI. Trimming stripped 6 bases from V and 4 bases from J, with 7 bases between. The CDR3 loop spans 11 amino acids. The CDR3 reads CASRSRYEQYF. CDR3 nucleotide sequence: TGTGCCAGCAGGTCTAGGTACGAGCAGTACTTC.

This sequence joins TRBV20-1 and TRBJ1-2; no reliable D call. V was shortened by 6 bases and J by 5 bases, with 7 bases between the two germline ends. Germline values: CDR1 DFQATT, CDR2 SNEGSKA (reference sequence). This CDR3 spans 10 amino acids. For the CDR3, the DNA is TGCAGTGCGGGGAGTTATGGCTACACCTTC. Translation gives CSAGSYGYTF.

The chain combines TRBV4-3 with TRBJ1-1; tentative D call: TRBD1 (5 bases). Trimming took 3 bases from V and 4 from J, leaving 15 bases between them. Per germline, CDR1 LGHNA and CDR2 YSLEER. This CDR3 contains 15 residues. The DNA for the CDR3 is TGCGCCAGCAGCCAGGACCGGGACCGTGGCACTGAAGCTTTCTTT. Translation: CASSQDRDRGTEAFF.

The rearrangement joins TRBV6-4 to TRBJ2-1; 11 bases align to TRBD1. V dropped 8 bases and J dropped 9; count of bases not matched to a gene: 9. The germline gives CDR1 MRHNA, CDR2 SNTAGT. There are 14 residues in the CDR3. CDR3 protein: CASRRDRGVFEQFF. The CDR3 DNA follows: TGTGCCAGCCGGAGGGACAGGGGGGTTTTTGAGCAGTTCTTC.

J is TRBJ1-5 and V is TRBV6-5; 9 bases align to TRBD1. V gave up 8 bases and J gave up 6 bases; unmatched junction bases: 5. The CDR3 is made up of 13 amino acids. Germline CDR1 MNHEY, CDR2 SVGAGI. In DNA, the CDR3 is TGTGCCAGCCGGGACAGGGTATTTCAGCCCCAGCATTTT. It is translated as CASRDRVFQPQHF.

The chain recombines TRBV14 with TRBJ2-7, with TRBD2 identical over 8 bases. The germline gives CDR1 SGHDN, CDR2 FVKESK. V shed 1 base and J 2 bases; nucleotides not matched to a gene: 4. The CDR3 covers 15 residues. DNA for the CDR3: TGTGCCAGCAGCCAAGGGCTAGCGGGCCCCTACGAGCAGTACTTC. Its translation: CASSQGLAGPYEQYF.

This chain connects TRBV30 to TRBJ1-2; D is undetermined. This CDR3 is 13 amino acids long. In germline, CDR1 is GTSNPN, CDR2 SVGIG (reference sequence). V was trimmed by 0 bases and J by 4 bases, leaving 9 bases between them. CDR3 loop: CAWSVTRGYGYTF. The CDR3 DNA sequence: TGTGCCTGGAGTGTAACGAGAGGCTATGGCTACACCTTC.

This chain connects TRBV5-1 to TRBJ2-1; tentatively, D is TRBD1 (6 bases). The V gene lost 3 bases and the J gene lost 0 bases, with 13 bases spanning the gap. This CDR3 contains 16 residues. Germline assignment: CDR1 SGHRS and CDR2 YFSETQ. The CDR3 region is CASSSQGLSSYNEQFF. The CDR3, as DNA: TGCGCCAGCAGCTCTCAGGGGCTCAGCTCCTACAATGAGCAGTTCTTC.

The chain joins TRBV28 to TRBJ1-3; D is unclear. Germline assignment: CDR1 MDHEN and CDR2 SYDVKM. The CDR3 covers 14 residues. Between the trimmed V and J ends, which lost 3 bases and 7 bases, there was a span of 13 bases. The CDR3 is CASSLLHVGNTIYF. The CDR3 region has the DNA TGTGCCAGCAGTTTGCTGCACGTAGGGAACACCATATATTTT. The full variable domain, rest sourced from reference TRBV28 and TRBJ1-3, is DVKVTQSSRYLVKRTGEKVFLECVQDMDHENMFWYRQDPGLGLRLIYFSYDVKMKEKGDIPEGYSVSREKKERFSLILESASTNQTSMYLCASSLLHVGNTIYFGEGSWLTVV.

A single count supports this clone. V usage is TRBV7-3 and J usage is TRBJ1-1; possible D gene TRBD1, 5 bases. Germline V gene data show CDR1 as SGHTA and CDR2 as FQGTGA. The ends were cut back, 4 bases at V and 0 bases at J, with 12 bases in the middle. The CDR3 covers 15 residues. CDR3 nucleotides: TGTGCCAGCAGCTCACGGGGGGGAATGAACACTGAAGCTTTCTTT. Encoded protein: CASSSRGGMNTEAFF.

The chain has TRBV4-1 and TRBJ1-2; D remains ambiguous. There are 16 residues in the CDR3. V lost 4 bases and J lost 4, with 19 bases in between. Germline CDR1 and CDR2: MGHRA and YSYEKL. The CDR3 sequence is CASSLFFPTDIYGYTF. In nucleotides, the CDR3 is TGCGCCAGCAGCCTATTCTTCCCGACTGACATCTATGGCTACACCTTC.

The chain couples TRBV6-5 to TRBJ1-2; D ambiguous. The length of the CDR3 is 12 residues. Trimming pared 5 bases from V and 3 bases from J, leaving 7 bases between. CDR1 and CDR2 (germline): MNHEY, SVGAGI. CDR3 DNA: TGTGCCAGCAGTCAGGCGTACTATGGCTACACCTTC. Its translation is CASSQAYYGYTF.